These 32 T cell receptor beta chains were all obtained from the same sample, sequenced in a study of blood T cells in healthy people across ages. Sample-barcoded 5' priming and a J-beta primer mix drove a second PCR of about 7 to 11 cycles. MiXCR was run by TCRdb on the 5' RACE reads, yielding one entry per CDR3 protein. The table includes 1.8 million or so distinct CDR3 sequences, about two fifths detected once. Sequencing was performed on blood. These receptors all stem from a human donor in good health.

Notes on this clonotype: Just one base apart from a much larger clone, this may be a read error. The CDR3 DNA follows: TGTGCCAGCAGTTACAAGTGGGGACAGCCCTACGAGCAGTACTTC. This gives the protein CASSYKWGQPYEQYF. J is TRBJ2-7 and V is TRBV6-2 or TRBV6-3; 7 positions match TRBD1. The junction had 6 bases not matched to a gene; V was cut back by 2 bases and J by 2 bases. The CDR3 runs to 15 residues. Looked up from germline, CDR1 is MNHEY and CDR2 is SVGEGT.

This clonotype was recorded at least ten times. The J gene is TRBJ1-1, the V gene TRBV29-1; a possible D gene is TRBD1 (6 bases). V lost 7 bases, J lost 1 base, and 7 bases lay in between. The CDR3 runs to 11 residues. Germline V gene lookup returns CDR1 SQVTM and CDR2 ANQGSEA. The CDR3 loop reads CSAGENTEAFF. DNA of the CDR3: TGCAGCGCAGGGGAGAACACTGAAGCTTTCTTT.

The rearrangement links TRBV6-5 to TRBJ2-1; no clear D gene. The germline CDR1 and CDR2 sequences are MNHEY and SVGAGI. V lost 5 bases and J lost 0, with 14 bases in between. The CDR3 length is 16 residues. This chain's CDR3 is CASSPPWRNSYNEQFF. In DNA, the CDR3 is TGTGCCAGCAGTCCCCCGTGGAGAAACTCCTACAATGAGCAGTTCTTC.

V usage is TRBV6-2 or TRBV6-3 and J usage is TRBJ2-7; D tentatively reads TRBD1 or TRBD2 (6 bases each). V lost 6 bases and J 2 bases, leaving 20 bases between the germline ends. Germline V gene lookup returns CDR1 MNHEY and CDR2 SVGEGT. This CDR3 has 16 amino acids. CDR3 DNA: TGTGCCAGCAGGCCGAAGGGGGGTGTCAAGCCCTACGAGCAGTACTTC. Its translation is CASRPKGGVKPYEQYF.

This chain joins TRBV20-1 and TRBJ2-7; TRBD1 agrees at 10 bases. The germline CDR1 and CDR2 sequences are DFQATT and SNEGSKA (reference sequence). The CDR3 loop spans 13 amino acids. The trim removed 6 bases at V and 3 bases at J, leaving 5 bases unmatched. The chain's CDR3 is CSAAGTGVYEQYF. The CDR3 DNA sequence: TGCAGTGCCGCCGGGACAGGGGTCTACGAGCAGTACTTC.

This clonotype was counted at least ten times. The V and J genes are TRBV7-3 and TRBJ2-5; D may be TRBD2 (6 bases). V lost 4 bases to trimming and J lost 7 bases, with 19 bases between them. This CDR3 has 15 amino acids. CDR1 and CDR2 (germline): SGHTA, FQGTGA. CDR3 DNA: TGTGCCAGCAGCTCCCCCCCTACTAGCTTGGCGACCCAGTACTTC. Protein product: CASSSPPTSLATQYF. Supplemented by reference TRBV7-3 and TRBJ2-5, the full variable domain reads GAGVSQTPSNKVTEKGKYVELRCDPISGHTALYWYRQSLGQGPEFLIYFQGTGAADDSGLPNDRFFAVRPEGSVSTLKIQRTERGDSAVYLCASSSPPTSLATQYFGPGTRLLVL.

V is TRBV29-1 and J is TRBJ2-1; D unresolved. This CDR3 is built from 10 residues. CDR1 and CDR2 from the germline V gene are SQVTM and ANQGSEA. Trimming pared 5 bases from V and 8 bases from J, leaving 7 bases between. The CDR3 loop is CSVTDHEQFF. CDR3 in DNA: TGCAGCGTTACTGATCATGAGCAGTTCTTC.

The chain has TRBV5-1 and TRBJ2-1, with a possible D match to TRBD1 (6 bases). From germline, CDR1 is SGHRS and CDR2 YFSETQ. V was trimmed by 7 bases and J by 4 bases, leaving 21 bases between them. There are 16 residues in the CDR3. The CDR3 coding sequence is TGCGCCAGCTGCCGAGATCCCGGGACAATGTACAATGAGCAGTTCTTC. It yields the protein CASCRDPGTMYNEQFF.

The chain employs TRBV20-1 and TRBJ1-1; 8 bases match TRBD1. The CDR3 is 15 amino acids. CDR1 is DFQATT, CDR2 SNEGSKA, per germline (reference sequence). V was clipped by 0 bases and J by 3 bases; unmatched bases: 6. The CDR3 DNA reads TGCAGTGCTAGAGATGCAGGGGGCGCGTACACTGAAGCTTTCTTT. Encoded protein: CSARDAGGAYTEAFF.

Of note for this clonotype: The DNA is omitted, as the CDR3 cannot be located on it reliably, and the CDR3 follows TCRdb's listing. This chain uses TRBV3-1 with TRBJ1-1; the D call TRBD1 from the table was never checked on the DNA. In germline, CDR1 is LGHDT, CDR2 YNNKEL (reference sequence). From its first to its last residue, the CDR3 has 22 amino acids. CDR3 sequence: CASSQVGTGVYEQYFGNTEAFF.

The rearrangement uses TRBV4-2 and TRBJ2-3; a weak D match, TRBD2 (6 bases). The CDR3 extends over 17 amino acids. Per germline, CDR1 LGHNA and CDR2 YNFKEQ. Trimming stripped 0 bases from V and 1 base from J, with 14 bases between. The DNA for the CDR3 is TGTGCCAGCAGCCAAGATCTATGGGCGGGGCGCACAGATACGCAGTATTTT. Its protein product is CASSQDLWAGRTDTQYF.

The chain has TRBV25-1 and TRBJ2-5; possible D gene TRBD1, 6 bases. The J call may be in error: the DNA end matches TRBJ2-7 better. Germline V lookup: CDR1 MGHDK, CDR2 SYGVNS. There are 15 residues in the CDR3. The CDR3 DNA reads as TGTGCCAGCAGTGAATATGGGCAGGGGACACCCGAGCAGTACTTC. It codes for CASSEYGQGTPEQYF.

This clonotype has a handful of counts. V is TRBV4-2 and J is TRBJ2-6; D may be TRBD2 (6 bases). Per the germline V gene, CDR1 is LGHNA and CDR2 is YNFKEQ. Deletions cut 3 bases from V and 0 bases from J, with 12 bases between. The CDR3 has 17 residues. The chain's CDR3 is CASSQDYPPSGANVLTF. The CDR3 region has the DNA TGTGCCAGCAGCCAGGACTATCCCCCCTCTGGGGCCAACGTCCTGACTTTC.

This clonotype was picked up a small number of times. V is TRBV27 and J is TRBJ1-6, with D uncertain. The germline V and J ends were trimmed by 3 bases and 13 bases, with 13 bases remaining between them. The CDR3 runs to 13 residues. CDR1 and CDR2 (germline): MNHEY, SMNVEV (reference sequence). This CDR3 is CASSFGSPAPLHF. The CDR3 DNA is TGTGCCAGCAGTTTCGGATCTCCTGCGCCCCTCCACTTT.

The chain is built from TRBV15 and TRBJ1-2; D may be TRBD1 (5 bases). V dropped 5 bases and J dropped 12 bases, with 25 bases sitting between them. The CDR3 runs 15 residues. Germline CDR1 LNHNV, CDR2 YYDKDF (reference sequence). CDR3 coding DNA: TGTGCCACCAGCCCAAGAGGAGGGACTCCACTAAGAAACACCTTC. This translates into CATSPRGGTPLRNTF.

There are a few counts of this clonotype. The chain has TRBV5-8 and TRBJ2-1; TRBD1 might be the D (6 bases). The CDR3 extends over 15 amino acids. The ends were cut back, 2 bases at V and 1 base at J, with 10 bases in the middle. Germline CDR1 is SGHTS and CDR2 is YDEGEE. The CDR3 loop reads CASSFSQGSYNEQFF. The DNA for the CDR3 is TGTGCCAGCAGCTTCTCTCAGGGGTCCTACAATGAGCAGTTCTTC.

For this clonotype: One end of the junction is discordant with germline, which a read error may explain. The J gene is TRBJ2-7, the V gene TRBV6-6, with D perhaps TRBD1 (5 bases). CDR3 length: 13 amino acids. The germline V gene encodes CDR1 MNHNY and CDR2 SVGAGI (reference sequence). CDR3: CASSLRQTYERYF. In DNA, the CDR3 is TGTGCCAGCAGTTTAAGACAGACCTACGAGCGGTACTTC.

In DNA, the CDR3 is TGTGCCAGCAGCCTAAGTTCCAGGTCTGGGGGGCAGCAGTATTTT. Translated: CASSLSSRSGGQQYF. The chain links TRBV11-2 to TRBJ2-3; either TRBD1 or TRBD2 may supply D (6 bases each). V gave up 5 bases and J gave up 11 bases, with 23 bases separating them. This CDR3 contains 15 residues. Germline-derived CDR1 and CDR2 are SGHAT and FQNNGV.

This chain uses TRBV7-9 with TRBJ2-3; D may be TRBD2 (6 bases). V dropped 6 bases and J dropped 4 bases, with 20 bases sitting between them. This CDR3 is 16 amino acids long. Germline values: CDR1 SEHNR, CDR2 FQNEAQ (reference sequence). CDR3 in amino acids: CASRRTGTASSDTQYF. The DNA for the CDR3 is TGTGCCAGCAGACGTACCGGGACTGCAAGTTCAGATACGCAGTATTTT.

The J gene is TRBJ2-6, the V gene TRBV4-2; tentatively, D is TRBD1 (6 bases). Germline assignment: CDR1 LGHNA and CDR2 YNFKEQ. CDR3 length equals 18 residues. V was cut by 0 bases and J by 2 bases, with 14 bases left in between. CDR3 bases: TGTGCCAGCAGCCAAGACCTGGACAGCGGTCCTGGGGCCAACGTCCTGACTTTC. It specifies CASSQDLDSGPGANVLTF.

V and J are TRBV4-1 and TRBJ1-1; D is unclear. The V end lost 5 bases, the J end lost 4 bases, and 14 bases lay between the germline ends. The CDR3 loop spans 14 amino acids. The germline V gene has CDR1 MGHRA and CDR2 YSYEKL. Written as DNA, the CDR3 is TGCGCCAGCAGCGGACCGCGACGTAGCACTGAAGCTTTCTTT. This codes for CASSGPRRSTEAFF.

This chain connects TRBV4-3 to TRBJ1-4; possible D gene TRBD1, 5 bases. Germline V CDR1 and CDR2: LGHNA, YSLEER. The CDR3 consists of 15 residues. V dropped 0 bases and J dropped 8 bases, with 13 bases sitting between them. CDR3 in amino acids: CASSQDQGYGEKLFF. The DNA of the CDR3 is TGCGCCAGCAGCCAAGATCAGGGCTATGGGGAAAAACTGTTTTTT.

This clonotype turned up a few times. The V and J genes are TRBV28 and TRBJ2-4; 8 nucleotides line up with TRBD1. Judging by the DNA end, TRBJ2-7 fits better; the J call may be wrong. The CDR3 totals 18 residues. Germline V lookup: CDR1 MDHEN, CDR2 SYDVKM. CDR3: CASSLRTPTGVTYYEQYF. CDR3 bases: TGTGCCAGCAGTTTACGGACCCCGACAGGGGTCACCTACTACGAGCAGTACTTC.

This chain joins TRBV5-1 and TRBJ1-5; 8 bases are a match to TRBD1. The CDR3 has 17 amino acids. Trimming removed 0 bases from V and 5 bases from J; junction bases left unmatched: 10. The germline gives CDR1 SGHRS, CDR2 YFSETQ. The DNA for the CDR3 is TGCGCCAGCAGCTTGGCCACGACAGGGGACGGGTATCAGCCCCAGCATTTT. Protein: CASSLATTGDGYQPQHF. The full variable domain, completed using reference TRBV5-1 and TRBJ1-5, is KAGVTQTPRYLIKTRGQQVTLSCSPISGHRSVSWYQQTPGQGLQFLFEYFSETQRNKGNFPGRFSGRQFSNSRSEMNVSTLELGDSALYLCASSLATTGDGYQPQHFGDGTRLSIL.

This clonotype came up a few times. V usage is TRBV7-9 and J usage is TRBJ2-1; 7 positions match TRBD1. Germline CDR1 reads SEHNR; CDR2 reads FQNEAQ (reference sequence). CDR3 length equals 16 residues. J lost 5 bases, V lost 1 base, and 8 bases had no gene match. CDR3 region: CASSLGQGRVDNEQFF. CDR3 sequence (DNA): TGTGCCAGCAGCTTAGGACAGGGTCGGGTAGACAATGAGCAGTTCTTC. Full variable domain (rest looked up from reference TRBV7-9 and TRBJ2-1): DTGVSQNPRHKITKRGQNVTFRCDPISEHNRLYWYRQTLGQGPEFLTYFQNEAQLEKSRLLSDRFSAERPKGSFSTLEIQRTEQGDSAMYLCASSLGQGRVDNEQFFGPGTRLTVL.

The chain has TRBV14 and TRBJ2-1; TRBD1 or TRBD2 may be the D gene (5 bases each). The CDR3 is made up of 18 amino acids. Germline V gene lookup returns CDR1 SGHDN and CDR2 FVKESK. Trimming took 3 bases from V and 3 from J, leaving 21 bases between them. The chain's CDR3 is CASSHPLGNRHHYNEQFF. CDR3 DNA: TGTGCCAGCAGCCACCCCCTCGGGAACAGGCACCACTACAATGAGCAGTTCTTC. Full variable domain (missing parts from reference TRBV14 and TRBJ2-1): EAGVTQFPSHSVIEKGQTVTLRCDPISGHDNLYWYRRVMGKEIKFLLHFVKESKQDESGMPNNRFLAERTGGTYSTLKVQPAELEDSGVYFCASSHPLGNRHHYNEQFFGPGTRLTVL.

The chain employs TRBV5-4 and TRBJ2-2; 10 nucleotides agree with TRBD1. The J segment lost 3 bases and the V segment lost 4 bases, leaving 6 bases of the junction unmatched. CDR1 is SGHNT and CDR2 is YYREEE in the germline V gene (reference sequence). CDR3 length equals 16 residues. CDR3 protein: CASSPRGQGHTGELFF. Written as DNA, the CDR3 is TGTGCCAGCAGCCCGCGGGGACAGGGGCACACCGGGGAGCTGTTTTTT.

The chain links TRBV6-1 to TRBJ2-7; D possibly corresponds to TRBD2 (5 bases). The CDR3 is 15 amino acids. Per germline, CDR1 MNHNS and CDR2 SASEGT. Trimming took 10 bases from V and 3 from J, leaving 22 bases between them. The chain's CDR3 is CATNLYGEGSYEQYF. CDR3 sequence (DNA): TGTGCCACCAACCTATACGGGGAAGGTAGCTACGAGCAGTACTTC.

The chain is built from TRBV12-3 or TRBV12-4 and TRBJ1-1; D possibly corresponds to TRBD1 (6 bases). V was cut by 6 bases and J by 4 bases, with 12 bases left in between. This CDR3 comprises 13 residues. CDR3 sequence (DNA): TGTGCCAGCAGGGACAGAAAGAGCACTGAAGCTTTCTTT. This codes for CASRDRKSTEAFF.

The CDR3 DNA reads TGTGCCATCCGGGGAACATCGAATTGGGAAAGCTCCTACGAGCAGTACTTC. This codes for CAIRGTSNWESSYEQYF. The chain recombines TRBV10-3 with TRBJ2-7, with D perhaps matching TRBD2 (5 bases). V was trimmed by 8 bases and J by 0 bases, leaving 23 bases between them. The CDR3 is made up of 17 amino acids. Germline V gene lookup returns CDR1 ENHRY and CDR2 SYGVKD.

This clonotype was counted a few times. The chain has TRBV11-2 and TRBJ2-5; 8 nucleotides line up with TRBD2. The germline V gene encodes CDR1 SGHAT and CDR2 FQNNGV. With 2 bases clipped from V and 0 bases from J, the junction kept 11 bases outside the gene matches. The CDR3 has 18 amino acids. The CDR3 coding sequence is TGTGCCAGCAGCTTAAGTCCCCGGGGGGGGCCACACCAAGAGACCCAGTACTTC. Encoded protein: CASSLSPRGGPHQETQYF.

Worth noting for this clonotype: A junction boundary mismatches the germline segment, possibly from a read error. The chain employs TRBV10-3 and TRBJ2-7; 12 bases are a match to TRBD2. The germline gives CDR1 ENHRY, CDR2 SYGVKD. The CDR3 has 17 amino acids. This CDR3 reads CAISESVTSGGSYERYF. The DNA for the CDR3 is TGTGCCATCAGTGAGTCGGTGACTAGCGGGGGCTCCTACGAGCGGTACTTC.